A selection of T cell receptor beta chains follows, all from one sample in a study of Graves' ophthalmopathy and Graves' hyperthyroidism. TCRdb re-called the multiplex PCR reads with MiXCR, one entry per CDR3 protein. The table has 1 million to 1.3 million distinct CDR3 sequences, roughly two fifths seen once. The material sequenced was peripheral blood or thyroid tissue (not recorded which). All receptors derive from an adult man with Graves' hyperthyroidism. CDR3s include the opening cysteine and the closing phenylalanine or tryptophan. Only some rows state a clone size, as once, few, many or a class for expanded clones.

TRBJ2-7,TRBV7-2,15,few,CASSLMGQGAGEQYF
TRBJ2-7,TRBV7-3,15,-,CASSQGRRGAYEQYF
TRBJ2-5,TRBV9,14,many,CASSVYGLGETQYF
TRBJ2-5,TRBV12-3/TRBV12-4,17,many,CASSFRGTEGGGETQYF
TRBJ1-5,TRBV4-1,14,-,CASSPTRGAQPQHF
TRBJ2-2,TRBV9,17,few,CASSGLTGTGGTGELFF
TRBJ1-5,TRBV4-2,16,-,CASSQEGGQNNQPQHF
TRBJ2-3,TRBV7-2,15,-,CASSCRDSSTDTQYF
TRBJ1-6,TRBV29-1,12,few,CSVEGGNSPLHF
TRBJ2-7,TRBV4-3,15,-,CASSQAVTRTYEQYF
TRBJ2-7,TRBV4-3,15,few,CASSQESGHSYEQYF
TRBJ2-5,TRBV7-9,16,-,CASSQWDRGYQETQHF
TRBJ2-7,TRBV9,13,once,CASSASPMGEQYF
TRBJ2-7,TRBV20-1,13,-,CSAREVSGEGQYF
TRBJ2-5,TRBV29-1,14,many,CSVEEGALGETQYF
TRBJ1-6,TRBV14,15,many,CASSQYASRDSPLHF
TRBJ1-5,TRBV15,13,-,CATSRTSNQPQHF
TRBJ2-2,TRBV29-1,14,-,CSVQTGGSTGELFF
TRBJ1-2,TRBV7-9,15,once,CASSRNRDRGYGYTF
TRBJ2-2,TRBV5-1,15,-,CASSLSEVFAGELFF
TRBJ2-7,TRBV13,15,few,CASSRRLIGRGEQYF
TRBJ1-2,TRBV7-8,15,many,CASSPGQGRGYGYTF
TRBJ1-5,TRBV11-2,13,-,CASTADIRQPQHF
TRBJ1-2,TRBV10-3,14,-,CAIRDTTVNYGYTF
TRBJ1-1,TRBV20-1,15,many,CSARDPQGAVTEAFF
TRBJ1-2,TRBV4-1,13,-,CAGSQTGVYGYTF
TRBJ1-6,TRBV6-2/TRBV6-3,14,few,CASSEVGTNSPLHF
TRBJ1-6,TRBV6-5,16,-,CASSDTLSSYNSPLHF
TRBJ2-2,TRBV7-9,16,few,CASSLAQVSNTGELFF
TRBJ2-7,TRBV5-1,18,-,CASSLTSGGRGGSYEQYF
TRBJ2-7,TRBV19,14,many,CASSTRPGSYEQYF
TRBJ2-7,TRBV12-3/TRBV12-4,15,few,CASSLAPGLPYEQYF
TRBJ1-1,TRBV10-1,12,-,CASTGSNTEAFF
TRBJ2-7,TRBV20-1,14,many,CSASGGTGTYEQYF
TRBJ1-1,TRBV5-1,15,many,CASSFSGTGLTEAFF
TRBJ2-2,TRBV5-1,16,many,CASSLEGAPNTGELFF
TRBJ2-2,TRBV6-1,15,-,CASVSGRGQTGELFF
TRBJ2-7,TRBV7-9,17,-,CASSPGSGHLSSYEQYF
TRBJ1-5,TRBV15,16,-,CATSTLQGKGNQPQHF
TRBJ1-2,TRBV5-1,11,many,CATWDLYGYTF
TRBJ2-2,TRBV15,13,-,CATSRDISEELFF
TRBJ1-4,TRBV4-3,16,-,CASSQGLTGSNEKLFF
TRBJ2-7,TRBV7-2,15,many,CASSLAPGQGYEQYF
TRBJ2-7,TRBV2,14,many,CASKSRQGASEQYF
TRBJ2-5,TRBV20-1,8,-,CSARTQYF
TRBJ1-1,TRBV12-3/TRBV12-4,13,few,CASRTRQGSKAFF
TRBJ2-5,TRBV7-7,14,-,CASSSTPWTETQYF
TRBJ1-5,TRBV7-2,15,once,CASSHSGQGDQPQHF
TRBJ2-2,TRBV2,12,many,CASTPNTGELFF